This T cell receptor (beta chain) was documented in a study of cytomegalovirus exposure and HLA in healthy donors. Study-wide points: Immune exposure data for these donors was limited to CMV serostatus. Later, TCR association rates were found to vary by HLA locus, highest for DRB1 and lowest for HLA-C. The authors reported that TCR beta sequences could predict HLA-A and HLA-B alleles. These predictions were accurate for most subjects in the first cohort.

For this clone: Antigen: not known.

PCR amplification relied on 60 Vbeta primers (plus 13 Jbeta primers). The repertoire was sequenced with immunoSEQ multiplex PCR; TCRdb's copy has only in-frame clones and lacks some. The top ten hold 4% to 5% of the sample, which has some 130,000 clones, approximately 80% seen once. Germline CDR1 and CDR2: MDHEN and SYDVKM. This CDR3 region has 15 residues. V was pared by 5 bases and J by 8 bases, with 9 bases of the junction left unmatched. The sample comprised PBMCs. The chain has TRBV28 and TRBJ1-6; 7 bases align to TRBD1. The sequence came from a male donor in good health and CMV-seropositive. CDR3 bases: TGTGCCAGCAGTGCTCAGGGGGAGGTTGATTCACCCCTCCACTTT. Its translation is CASSAQGEVDSPLHF.